A single sample gave rise to the 9 T cell receptor beta chains below, sequenced in a study of T cell responses to AZD1222 COVID-19 vaccine (dated by TCRdb to the early 2020s). Library preparation employed the immunoSEQ multiplex PCR assay. The table comes from immuneACCESS by way of TCRdb, which keeps in-frame sequences with V and J called. Part of the clones is missing from these tables; in studies checked, under half for an unresolved V gene and the rest for unknown reasons. The sample table contains tens of thousands of clones; only one count was recorded for over 70% of them. Of the sample, 18% is held by the ten largest clones. The sample's time point, from its label and the paper: about 28 days (+/-7) after the second vaccine dose. This specimen was peripheral blood, taken 28 days after the second AZD1222 dose. The source of these receptors is an adult who received the AZD1222 COVID-19 vaccine.

This clone has a single count. This sequence joins TRBV30 and TRBJ1-2; D gene unclear. V lost 2 bases to trimming and J lost 0 bases, with 13 bases between them. This CDR3 spans 15 amino acids. CDR1 is GTSNPN, CDR2 SVGIG, per germline (reference sequence). The CDR3 loop reads CAWSPNLGANYGYTF. The CDR3 DNA sequence: TGTGCCTGGAGTCCTAACTTGGGAGCTAACTATGGCTACACCTTC. Full variable domain (rest looked up from reference TRBV30 and TRBJ1-2): SQTIHQWPATLVQPVGSPLSLECTVEGTSNPNLYWYRQAAGRGLQLLFYSVGIGQISSEVPQNLSASRPQDRQFILSSKKLLLSDSGFYLCAWSPNLGANYGYTFGSGTRLTVV.

The chain recombines TRBV3-1 (or the pseudogene TRBV3-2) with TRBJ2-5; 8 bases align to TRBD2. The CDR3 spans 15 residues. The trim removed 7 bases at V and 4 bases at J, leaving 11 bases unmatched. Germline V gives CDR1 LGHDT, CDR2 YNNKEL (reference sequence). CDR3 DNA sequence: TGTGCCAGCACCAGCTTAACTAGCGGAGGAGAGACCCAGTACTTC. Its protein is CASTSLTSGGETQYF.

This chain uses TRBV5-4 with TRBJ2-1, with a weak D call TRBD1 (6 bases). The CDR3 sequence is 16 residues long. The germline V and J ends were trimmed by 0 bases and 2 bases, with 12 bases remaining between them. Germline V gene data show CDR1 as SGHNT and CDR2 as YYREEE (reference sequence). Here the CDR3 DNA reads TGTGCCAGCAGCTTGGGTCAGGGGCACACCTACAATGAGCAGTTCTTC. This codes for CASSLGQGHTYNEQFF.

This chain uses TRBV27 with TRBJ2-5; perhaps TRBD1 as D (8 bases). V was trimmed by 5 bases and J by 2 bases, leaving 21 bases between them. Germline loops: CDR1 MNHEY, CDR2 SMNVEV (reference sequence). The CDR3 has 17 residues. The CDR3 sequence is CASSLSGQGGAQETQYF. The CDR3 nucleotides read TGTGCCAGCAGTCTTAGCGGACAGGGAGGGGCTCAAGAGACCCAGTACTTC.

This chain links TRBV11-3 with TRBJ2-5; 12 bases are shared with TRBD1. CDR1 SGHNT and CDR2 YENEEA come from the germline V gene. The CDR3 runs 15 residues. The J segment lost 4 bases and the V segment lost 5 bases, leaving 5 bases of the junction unmatched. CDR3 region: CASSGGQGAGETQYF. CDR3 sequence (DNA): TGTGCCAGCAGCGGGGGACAGGGGGCTGGAGAGACCCAGTACTTC.

The chain uses TRBV28 and TRBJ2-5; 14 bases are a match to TRBD2. Germline V gene lookup returns CDR1 MDHEN and CDR2 SYDVKM. The trim removed 7 bases at V and 2 bases at J, leaving 6 bases unmatched. The CDR3 sequence is 16 residues long. This chain's CDR3 is CASNSRLAGGQETQYF. The CDR3 region has the DNA TGTGCCAGCAACTCCCGACTAGCGGGGGGGCAAGAGACCCAGTACTTC.

V and J are TRBV7-9 and TRBJ1-4; 8 bases are a match to TRBD1. This CDR3 has 14 residues. From germline, CDR1 is SEHNR and CDR2 FQNEAQ (reference sequence). J was trimmed by 4 bases and V by 3 bases; bases with no gene match: 1. The CDR3 spells CASSFTGGNEKLFF. The CDR3 bases are TGTGCCAGCAGCTTTACAGGGGGTAATGAAAAACTGTTTTTT.

This chain uses TRBV11-2 with TRBJ1-2; D gene ambiguous. The V end lost 6 bases, the J end lost 7 bases, and 9 bases lay between the germline ends. CDR1 is SGHAT and CDR2 is FQNNGV in the germline V gene. This CDR3 is 11 amino acids long. CDR3 sequence (DNA): TGTGCCAGCAGTCTCCGGATTGGCTACACCTTC. It specifies CASSLRIGYTF.

This chain joins TRBV11-2 and TRBJ1-2; D gene uncertain. Between the trimmed V and J ends, which lost 1 base and 7 bases, there was a span of 13 bases. In germline, CDR1 is SGHAT, CDR2 FQNNGV. The CDR3 is 14 residues long. The CDR3 here is CASSLGRGFSGYTF. The CDR3, as DNA: TGTGCCAGCAGCTTAGGTAGAGGGTTCTCTGGCTACACCTTC.